The 16 T cell receptor beta chains in this list originate from one sample, sequenced in a study of neurological immune-mediated disorders. Using its own MiXCR run on the 5' RACE reads, TCRdb lists one record per CDR3 protein. The data hold 50,000 to 70,000 distinct CDR3 sequences, with 2% to 2.5% observed a single time. Specimen: PBMCs. The receptors originated from a man aged 45-65 years with multiple sclerosis.

The table lists this clonotype with many counts. The chain recombines TRBV4-1 with TRBJ1-1; weak D call: TRBD1 (5 bases). Germline V lookup: CDR1 MGHRA, CDR2 YSYEKL. The CDR3 spans 15 residues. Trimming left V 2 bases short and J 0 bases short, with 10 bases between. CDR3 region: CASSQPGRVNTEAFF. The CDR3 DNA reads TGCGCCAGCAGCCAACCGGGACGGGTGAACACTGAAGCTTTCTTT.

This clonotype was seen at least ten times. The chain links TRBV20-1 to TRBJ1-6; D is uncertain. The V gene's germline CDR1 is DFQATT and CDR2 SNEGSKA (reference sequence). V was shortened by 1 base and J by 10 bases, with 11 bases between the two germline ends. The CDR3 contains 13 residues. The CDR3: CSARGLSTSPLHF. The CDR3 nucleotides are TGCAGTGCTAGAGGATTGTCGACCTCACCCCTCCACTTT.

Many counts were recorded for this clonotype. The V gene is TRBV5-1, the J gene TRBJ2-2, with 11 bases matching TRBD2. Germline assignment: CDR1 SGHRS and CDR2 YFSETQ. V gave up 3 bases and J gave up 5 bases; unmatched junction bases: 3. The CDR3 runs to 15 residues. The CDR3 bases are TGCGCCAGCAGCTGGAGACTAGCGGGGACCGGGGAGCTGTTTTTT. Protein: CASSWRLAGTGELFF.

This clonotype appeared many times. The rearrangement links TRBV5-1 to TRBJ2-2; 7 bases match TRBD1. The trim removed 4 bases at V and 7 bases at J, leaving 13 bases unmatched. The germline gives CDR1 SGHRS, CDR2 YFSETQ. This CDR3 spans 16 amino acids. For the CDR3, the DNA is TGCGCCAGCAGCAATCCCGGCAGGGGGAATCTCGGGGAGCTGTTTTTT. This translates into CASSNPGRGNLGELFF.

This clonotype was counted ten times or more. The CDR3 region has the DNA TGTGCCAGCAAGGGGCCGGGGGCTGAAGCTTTCTTT. Protein sequence: CASKGPGAEAFF. This rearrangement joins TRBV2 to TRBJ1-1, with D possibly TRBD1 on 5 matching bases. Trimming removed 7 bases at V and 6 bases at J, with 12 bases between. The V gene's germline CDR1 is SNHLY and CDR2 FYNNEI. The CDR3 spans 12 residues. Full variable domain (missing parts from reference TRBV2 and TRBJ1-1): EPEVTQTPSHQVTQMGQEVILRCVPISNHLYFYWYRQILGQKVEFLVSFYNNEISEKSEIFDDQFSVERPDGSNFTLKIRSTKLEDSAMYFCASKGPGAEAFFGQGTRLTVV.

Many counts were recorded for this clonotype. This rearrangement joins TRBV27 to TRBJ1-1, with D perhaps TRBD1 (6 bases). V shed 6 bases and J shed 6 bases, with 14 bases lying between them. This CDR3 comprises 13 residues. The germline V gene has CDR1 MNHEY and CDR2 SMNVEV (reference sequence). The CDR3: CASRIMGHPEAFF. CDR3 nucleotides: TGTGCCAGCAGAATAATGGGACACCCTGAAGCTTTCTTT.

This clonotype was observed many times. This chain uses TRBV5-1 with TRBJ1-5; no reliable D call. The CDR3 loop spans 14 amino acids. Germline V gene data show CDR1 as SGHRS and CDR2 as YFSETQ. V was cut by 0 bases and J by 2 bases, with 6 bases left in between. The DNA for the CDR3 is TGCGCCAGCAGCTTGGAAGGAGGCAATCAGCCCCAGCATTTT. It specifies CASSLEGGNQPQHF.

This clonotype was seen at least ten times. The chain carries TRBV7-2 and TRBJ2-1, with D hard to call. The CDR3 is made up of 14 amino acids. The germline V and J ends were trimmed by 1 base and 10 bases, with 14 bases remaining between them. Germline CDR1 SGHTA, CDR2 FQGNSA. CDR3 in amino acids: CASSLVMSVREQFF. As DNA, the CDR3 is TGTGCCAGCAGCTTAGTGATGTCCGTCCGCGAGCAGTTCTTC.

This clonotype was picked up many times. The CDR3 DNA sequence: TGTGCCAGCAGCTTAGCGCGAAGGGCCCGGCTGTTCTTC. Protein product: CASSLARRARLFF. This chain connects TRBV7-2 to TRBJ2-1; D is unresolved. Germline V gene sequence: CDR1 SGHTA, CDR2 FQGNSA. This CDR3 has 13 residues. Between the trimmed V and J ends, which lost 0 bases and 15 bases, there was a span of 15 bases.

This clonotype has ten or more counts. The V call is TRBV24-1, the J call TRBJ2-3; possible D gene TRBD1, 6 bases. The CDR3 has 15 amino acids. CDR1 is KGHDR and CDR2 is SFDVKD in the germline V gene. Trimming took off 4 bases at V and 6 bases at J, with 16 bases between the two ends. CDR3 bases: TGTGCCACCAGTGACCCACGGACAGTAGGGGATACGCAGTATTTT. This sequence encodes CATSDPRTVGDTQYF.

Ten or more counts support this clonotype. V usage is TRBV4-1 and J usage is TRBJ2-7; possibly TRBD1 for D (6 bases). The germline V gene has CDR1 MGHRA and CDR2 YSYEKL. Trimming cost V 2 bases and J 2 bases, with 10 bases left between them. This CDR3 region has 14 residues. The DNA of the CDR3 is TGCGCCAGCAGCCAACGAGAGGGGGCCTACGAGCAGTACTTC. Its protein is CASSQREGAYEQYF.

This clonotype was seen many times. The chain joins TRBV5-8 to TRBJ2-6; D call uncertain. The V end was cut by 0 bases, the J end by 2 bases, with 15 bases between. Germline CDR1 SGHTS, CDR2 YDEGEE. CDR3 length: 18 amino acids. The CDR3 loop reads CASSLALTPSPGANVLTF. CDR3 nucleotides: TGTGCCAGCAGCTTGGCCCTGACCCCGAGCCCTGGGGCCAACGTCCTGACTTTC.

Ten or more counts support this clonotype. The chain uses TRBV7-2 and TRBJ2-5; D gene unclear. V gave up 3 bases and J gave up 11 bases, with 16 bases separating them. The CDR3 extends over 13 amino acids. CDR1 is SGHTA, CDR2 FQGNSA, per germline. The CDR3 sequence: CASSFMGVGPQYF. CDR3 DNA: TGTGCCAGCAGCTTCATGGGTGTTGGGCCTCAGTACTTC.

In its sample, this clonotype was seen many times. V is TRBV10-3 and J is TRBJ1-5; D perhaps matches TRBD1 (6 bases). The CDR3 extends over 15 amino acids. CDR1 and CDR2 from the germline V gene are ENHRY and SYGVKD. V gave up 3 bases and J gave up 5 bases, with 14 bases separating them. DNA of the CDR3: TGTGCCATCAGTGACCCGAGGGGGGGGCATCAGCCCCAGCATTTT. Its translation is CAISDPRGGHQPQHF.

This clonotype was seen many times. This chain links TRBV20-1 with TRBJ2-5; the match to TRBD2 covers 12 bases. The CDR3 has 20 residues. After removal of 1 base from V and 1 base from J, the junction contained 16 bases not matched to a gene. CDR1 and CDR2 (germline): DFQATT, SNEGSKA (reference sequence). As DNA, the CDR3 is TGCAGTGCTAGAGCCCCGTATTTGGCTAGCGGGGGGGCCCTCCAAGAGACCCAGTACTTC. It is translated as CSARAPYLASGGALQETQYF.

There are many counts of this clonotype. As DNA, the CDR3 is TGTGCCAGCAGTTTAGCGGTGGAGCAGTTCTTC. Its translation is CASSLAVEQFF. This chain joins TRBV12-3 or TRBV12-4 and TRBJ2-1; no reliable D call. CDR3 size: 11 residues. V shed 0 bases and J shed 10 bases, with 4 bases lying between them.